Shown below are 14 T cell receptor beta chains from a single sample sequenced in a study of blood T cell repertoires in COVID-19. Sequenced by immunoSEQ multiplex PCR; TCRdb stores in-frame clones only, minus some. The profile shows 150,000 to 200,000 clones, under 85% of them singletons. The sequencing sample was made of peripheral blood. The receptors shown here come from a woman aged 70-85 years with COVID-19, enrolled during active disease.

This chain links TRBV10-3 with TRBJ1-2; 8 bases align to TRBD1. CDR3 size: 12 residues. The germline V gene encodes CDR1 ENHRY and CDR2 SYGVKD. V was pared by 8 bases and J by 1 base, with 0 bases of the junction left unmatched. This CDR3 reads CAIGQGNYGYTF. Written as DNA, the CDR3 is TGTGCCATCGGACAGGGTAACTATGGCTACACCTTC.

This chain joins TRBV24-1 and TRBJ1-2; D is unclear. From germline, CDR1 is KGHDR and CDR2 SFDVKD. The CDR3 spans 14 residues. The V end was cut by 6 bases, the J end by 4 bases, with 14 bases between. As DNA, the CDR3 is TGTGCCACCAGTCAAGAATCAGAAATCTATGGCTACACCTTC. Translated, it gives CATSQESEIYGYTF.

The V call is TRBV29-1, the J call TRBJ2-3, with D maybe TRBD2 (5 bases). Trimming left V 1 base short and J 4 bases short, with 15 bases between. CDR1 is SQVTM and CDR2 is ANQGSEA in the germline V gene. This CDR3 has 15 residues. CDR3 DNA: TGCAGCGTTGAAGTAAGGTCTCGGGGATCAGATACGCAGTATTTT. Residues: CSVEVRSRGSDTQYF.

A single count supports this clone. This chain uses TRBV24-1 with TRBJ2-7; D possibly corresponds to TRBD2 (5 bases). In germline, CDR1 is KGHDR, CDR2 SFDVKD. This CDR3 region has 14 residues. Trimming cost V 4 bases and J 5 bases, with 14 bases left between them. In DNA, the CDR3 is TGTGCCACCAGTGACAGGCGACGGGGTAACGAGCAGTACTTC. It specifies CATSDRRRGNEQYF.

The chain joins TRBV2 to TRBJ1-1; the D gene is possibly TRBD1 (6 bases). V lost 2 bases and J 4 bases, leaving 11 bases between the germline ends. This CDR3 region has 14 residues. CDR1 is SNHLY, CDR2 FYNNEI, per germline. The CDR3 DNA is TGTGCCAGCAGTGAACAGGGGCCACTCACTGAAGCTTTCTTT. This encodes CASSEQGPLTEAFF.

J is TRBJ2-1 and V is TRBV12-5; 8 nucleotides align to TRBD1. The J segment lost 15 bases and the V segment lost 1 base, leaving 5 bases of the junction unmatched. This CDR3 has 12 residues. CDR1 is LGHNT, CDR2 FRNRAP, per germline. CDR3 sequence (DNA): TGTGCTAGTGGTTTGGACAGGGGGTCGCGGTTCTTC. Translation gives CASGLDRGSRFF.

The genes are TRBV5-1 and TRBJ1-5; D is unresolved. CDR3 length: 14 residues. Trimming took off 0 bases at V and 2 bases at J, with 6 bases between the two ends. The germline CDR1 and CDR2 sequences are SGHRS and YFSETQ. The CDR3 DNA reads TGCGCCAGCAGCTTGGGCGGGGGCAATCAGCCCCAGCATTTT. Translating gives CASSLGGGNQPQHF. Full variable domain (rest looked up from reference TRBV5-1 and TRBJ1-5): KAGVTQTPRYLIKTRGQQVTLSCSPISGHRSVSWYQQTPGQGLQFLFEYFSETQRNKGNFPGRFSGRQFSNSRSEMNVSTLELGDSALYLCASSLGGGNQPQHFGDGTRLSIL.

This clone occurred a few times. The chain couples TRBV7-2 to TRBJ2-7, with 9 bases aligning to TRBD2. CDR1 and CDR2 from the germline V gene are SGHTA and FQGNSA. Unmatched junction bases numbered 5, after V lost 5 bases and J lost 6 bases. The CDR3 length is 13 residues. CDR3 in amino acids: CASSVSGRIEQYF. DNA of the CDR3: TGTGCCAGCAGCGTTAGCGGGAGAATCGAGCAGTACTTC. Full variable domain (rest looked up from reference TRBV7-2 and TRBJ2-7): GAGVSQSPSNKVTEKGKDVELRCDPISGHTALYWYRQSLGQGLEFLIYFQGNSAPDKSGLPSDRFSAERTGGSVSTLTIQRTQQEDSAVYLCASSVSGRIEQYFGPGTRLTVT.

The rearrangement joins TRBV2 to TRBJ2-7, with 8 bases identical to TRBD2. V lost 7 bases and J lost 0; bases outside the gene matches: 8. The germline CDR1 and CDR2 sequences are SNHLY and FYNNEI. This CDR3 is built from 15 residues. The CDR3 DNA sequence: TGTGCCAGCACGCCCGGACTAGCACTCTCCTACGAGCAGTACTTC. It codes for CASTPGLALSYEQYF. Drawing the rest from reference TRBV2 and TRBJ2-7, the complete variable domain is EPEVTQTPSHQVTQMGQEVILRCVPISNHLYFYWYRQILGQKVEFLVSFYNNEISEKSEIFDDQFSVERPDGSNFTLKIRSTKLEDSAMYFCASTPGLALSYEQYFGPGTRLTVT.

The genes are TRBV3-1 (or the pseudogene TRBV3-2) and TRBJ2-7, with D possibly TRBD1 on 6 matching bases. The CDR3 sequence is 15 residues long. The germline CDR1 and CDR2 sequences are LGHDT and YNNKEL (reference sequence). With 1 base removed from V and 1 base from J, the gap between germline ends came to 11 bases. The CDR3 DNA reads TGTGCCAGCAGCCAAGCGATGGACAGATCCTACGAGCAGTACTTC. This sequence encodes CASSQAMDRSYEQYF.

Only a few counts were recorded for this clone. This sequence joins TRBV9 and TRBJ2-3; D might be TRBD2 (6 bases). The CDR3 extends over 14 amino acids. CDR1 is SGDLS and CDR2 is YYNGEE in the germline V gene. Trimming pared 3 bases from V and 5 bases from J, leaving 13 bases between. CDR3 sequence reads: CASSADYGGDTQYF. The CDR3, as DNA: TGTGCCAGCAGCGCGGACTACGGGGGAGATACGCAGTATTTT.

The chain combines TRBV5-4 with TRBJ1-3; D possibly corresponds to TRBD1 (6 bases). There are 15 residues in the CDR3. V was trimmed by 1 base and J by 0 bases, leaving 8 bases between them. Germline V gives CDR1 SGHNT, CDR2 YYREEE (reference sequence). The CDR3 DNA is TGTGCCAGCAGCTTGAGGGGGAGCTCTGGAAACACCATATATTTT. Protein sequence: CASSLRGSSGNTIYF.

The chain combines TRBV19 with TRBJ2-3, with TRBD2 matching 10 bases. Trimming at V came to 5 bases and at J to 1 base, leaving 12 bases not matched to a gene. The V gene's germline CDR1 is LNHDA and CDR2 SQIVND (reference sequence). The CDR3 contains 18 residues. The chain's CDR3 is CASSRTGELAGGTDTQYF. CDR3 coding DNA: TGTGCCAGTAGTCGGACGGGGGAGCTAGCGGGGGGCACAGATACGCAGTATTTT.

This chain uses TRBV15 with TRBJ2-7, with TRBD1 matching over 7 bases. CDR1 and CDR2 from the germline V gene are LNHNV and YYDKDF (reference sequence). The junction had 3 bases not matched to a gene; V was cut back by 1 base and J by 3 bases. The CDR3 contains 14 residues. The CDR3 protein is CATSRGQGLYEQYF. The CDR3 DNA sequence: TGTGCCACCAGCAGAGGACAGGGTCTCTACGAGCAGTACTTC.